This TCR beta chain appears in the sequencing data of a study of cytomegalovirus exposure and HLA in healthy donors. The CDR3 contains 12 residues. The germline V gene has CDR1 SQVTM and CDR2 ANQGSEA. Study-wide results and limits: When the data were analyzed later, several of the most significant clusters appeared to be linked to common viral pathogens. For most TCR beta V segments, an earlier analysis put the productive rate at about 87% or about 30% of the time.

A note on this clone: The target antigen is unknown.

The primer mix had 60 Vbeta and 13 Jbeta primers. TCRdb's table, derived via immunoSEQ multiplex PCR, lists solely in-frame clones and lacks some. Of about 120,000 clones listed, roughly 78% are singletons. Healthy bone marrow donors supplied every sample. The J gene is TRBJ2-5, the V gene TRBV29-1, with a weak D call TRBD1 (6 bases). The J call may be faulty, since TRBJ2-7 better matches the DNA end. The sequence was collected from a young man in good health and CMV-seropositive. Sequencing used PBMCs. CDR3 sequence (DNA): TGCAGCGTCCAGACAGGACTTTACGAGCAGTACTTC. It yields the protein CSVQTGLYEQYF.